This T cell receptor (beta chain) was profiled in a study of blood T cell repertoires in COVID-19. The wider study: PBMCs, B-cell-depleted T cells, or T cells were the source of the cDNA or gDNA that made up the material.

In the source study's methods: Reference gene primer amplification yielded estimated nucleated cell counts. Data came from immunoSEQ multiplex PCR; TCRdb stores just in-frame clones and leaves some out. The V and J calls and clone size come from that table; D and trimming were worked out from the DNA. The sample has approximately 92,000 clones, about two thirds seen once. There are 14 residues in the CDR3. With 2 bases clipped from V and 6 bases from J, the junction kept 3 bases outside the gene matches. Germline CDR1 SGHTS, CDR2 YDEGEE. Sequencing input: peripheral blood. This receptor was obtained from a woman aged 60 to 75 in a cohort sampled during active or convalescent COVID-19. The chain employs TRBV5-8 and TRBJ2-3, with 10 positions matching TRBD2. CDR3 in amino acids: CASSFTSGVDTQYF. CDR3 coding DNA: TGTGCCAGCAGCTTTACTAGCGGGGTTGATACGCAGTATTTT.